The 23 T cell receptor beta chains listed next were all sequenced from one sample in a study of Graves' ophthalmopathy and Graves' hyperthyroidism. RNA transcripts served as template for amplifying TCR beta CDR3 sequences. First-round RT-PCR used HTBI primers; second-round multiplex PCR followed. TCRdb itself ran the multiplex PCR reads through MiXCR, one entry per CDR3 protein. Of 450,000 to 600,000 distinct CDR3 sequences in the sample, roughly 40% were seen once. Sequenced sample: peripheral blood or thyroid tissue (not recorded which). Source of these receptors: an adult man with Graves' hyperthyroidism.

This clonotype showed up many times. The chain recombines TRBV2 with TRBJ2-6; possible D gene TRBD1, 5 bases. Per the germline V gene, CDR1 is SNHLY and CDR2 is FYNNEI. V was trimmed by 4 bases and J by 0 bases, leaving 19 bases between them. The CDR3 is 19 residues long. This CDR3 reads CASSVETDRSSSGANVLTF. The CDR3 DNA is TGTGCCAGCAGTGTGGAGACAGACCGTAGTAGCTCTGGGGCCAACGTCCTGACTTTC.

This clonotype was seen at least ten times. This rearrangement joins TRBV12-3 or TRBV12-4 to TRBJ1-2; 10 nucleotides agree with TRBD1. Trimming removed 8 bases from V and 7 bases from J; junction bases left unmatched: 7. CDR3 length: 13 residues. The DNA of the CDR3 is TGTGCCAGCTGCCGGGACAGGGGATTTGGCTACACCTTC. Translated, it gives CASCRDRGFGYTF.

At least ten counts were recorded for this clonotype. This chain connects TRBV20-1 to TRBJ1-3, with a tentative D call TRBD1 (6 bases). V gave up 3 bases and J gave up 0 bases, with 12 bases separating them. CDR3 length equals 15 residues. Germline V lookup: CDR1 DFQATT, CDR2 SNEGSKA (reference sequence). The CDR3 region has the DNA TGCAGTGCTAGGGGGGACAAGAGCTCTGGAAACACCATATATTTT. Translated: CSARGDKSSGNTIYF.

V gene TRBV24-1 combines with J gene TRBJ1-1, with a possible D match to TRBD1 (6 bases). V was shortened by 7 bases and J by 6 bases, with 17 bases between the two germline ends. CDR1 and CDR2 (germline): KGHDR, SFDVKD. This CDR3 region has 14 residues. The CDR3: CATRSEGERAEAFF. The CDR3 bases are TGTGCCACCAGGTCTGAGGGGGAGAGGGCTGAAGCTTTCTTT.

The rearrangement links TRBV12-3 or TRBV12-4 to TRBJ1-5; D uncertain. The V end was cut by 7 bases, the J end by 2 bases, with 12 bases between. The CDR3 is 14 residues long. Here the CDR3 reads CASNTETGNQPQHF. CDR3 sequence (DNA): TGTGCCAGCAACACAGAGACGGGCAATCAGCCCCAGCATTTT.

This clonotype appeared a few times. The chain has TRBV29-1 and TRBJ1-1, with TRBD1 as a possible D gene (6 bases). The CDR3 consists of 17 residues. Germline-derived CDR1 and CDR2 are SQVTM and ANQGSEA. V was cut by 5 bases and J by 5 bases, with 27 bases left in between. As DNA, the CDR3 is TGCAGCGTTTTTTACACCCGAGGGGGGAGGGGGATTACTGAAGCTTTCTTT. Translating gives CSVFYTRGGRGITEAFF.

Many counts were recorded for this clonotype. The J gene is TRBJ2-5, the V gene TRBV12-3 or TRBV12-4; maybe TRBD1 (6 bases). Trimming took off 3 bases at V and 2 bases at J, with 13 bases between the two ends. This CDR3 comprises 15 residues. CDR3 loop: CASSFGQLKQETQYF. The DNA for the CDR3 is TGTGCCAGCAGTTTTGGACAGCTAAAGCAAGAGACCCAGTACTTC.

The rearrangement joins TRBV29-1 to TRBJ1-2, with unresolved D. The CDR3 consists of 12 residues. With 8 bases removed from V and 4 bases from J, the gap between germline ends came to 14 bases. Germline loops: CDR1 SQVTM, CDR2 ANQGSEA. The chain's CDR3 is CSSVDRVYGYTF. The CDR3 nucleotides read TGCAGCAGTGTGGACCGCGTCTATGGCTACACCTTC.

As regards this clonotype: This may stem from a read error, because a much larger clone lies one nucleotide away. The J gene is TRBJ2-5, the V gene TRBV2; D unresolved. Looked up from germline, CDR1 is SNHLY and CDR2 is FYNNEI. The CDR3 totals 12 residues. Written as DNA, the CDR3 is TGTGCCAGCAGTGGAGTAGGAGAGGCCCAGTACTTC. Protein: CASSGVGEAQYF.

The chain carries TRBV20-1 and TRBJ1-6, with D unresolved. Looked up from germline, CDR1 is DFQATT and CDR2 is SNEGSKA (reference sequence). Trimming removed 5 bases at V and 10 bases at J, with 12 bases between. The CDR3 is 12 amino acids. DNA of the CDR3: TGCAGTGCTGGTGATGAGGGATCACCCCTCCACTTT. Translating gives CSAGDEGSPLHF.

This clonotype was observed at least ten times. V and J are TRBV20-1 and TRBJ2-7, with 8 bases lining up with TRBD1. The CDR3 has 13 residues. V lost 3 bases and J lost 7; bases outside the gene matches: 8. Germline CDR1 reads DFQATT; CDR2 reads SNEGSKA (reference sequence). This CDR3 is CSARIPRGREQYF. For the CDR3, the DNA is TGCAGTGCTAGGATCCCCAGGGGGCGTGAGCAGTACTTC.

Ten or more counts support this clonotype. V is TRBV10-3 and J is TRBJ1-5, with TRBD1 matching 9 bases. The germline V gene has CDR1 ENHRY and CDR2 SYGVKD. This CDR3 has 13 amino acids. Germline trimming cut 6 bases from V and 14 bases from J; bases unmatched to any gene: 11. The CDR3 spells CAIRNRDRVGEHF. CDR3 sequence (DNA): TGTGCCATCAGAAACCGGGACAGGGTGGGGGAGCATTTT.

The chain is built from TRBV2 and TRBJ1-4, with 7 bases matching TRBD1. This CDR3 region has 15 residues. V lost 7 bases and J lost 8; bases outside the gene matches: 13. Germline-derived CDR1 and CDR2 are SNHLY and FYNNEI. The chain's CDR3 is CASTKTGKEGEKLFF. DNA for the CDR3: TGTGCCAGCACGAAGACAGGGAAAGAGGGCGAAAAACTGTTTTTT.

The genes are TRBV19 and TRBJ1-5; D ambiguous. CDR1 is LNHDA, CDR2 SQIVND, per germline (reference sequence). V lost 9 bases and J 4 bases, leaving 13 bases between the germline ends. The CDR3 covers 13 residues. This CDR3 reads CASRGWGNQPQHF. The CDR3 DNA follows: TGTGCCAGCCGAGGCTGGGGAAATCAGCCCCAGCATTTT.

This clonotype was found many times. This chain uses TRBV9 with TRBJ1-2; 7 positions match TRBD1. The germline V gene encodes CDR1 SGDLS and CDR2 YYNGEE. There are 15 residues in the CDR3. V shed 1 base and J 5 bases; nucleotides not matched to a gene: 8. In DNA, the CDR3 is TGTGCCAGCAGCGTATCCCGGGACAGACCTTATGGCTACACCTTC. It yields the protein CASSVSRDRPYGYTF.

A few counts support this clonotype. Its ends do not fully match the called genes, so a read error is possible. This sequence joins TRBV10-2 and TRBJ1-5; D possibly corresponds to TRBD1 (6 bases). Germline V gene data show CDR1 as WSHSY and CDR2 as SAAADI. The CDR3 sequence is 15 residues long. The CDR3 reads CASSQGGALNQPQHF. The CDR3 region has the DNA TGTGCCAGCAGCCAAGGGGGGGCCCTCAATCAGCCCCAGCATTTT.

Note on this clonotype: The junction does not match germline at one end; this may be a read error. The CDR3 loop reads CNARGGGEGQDTQYF. As DNA, the CDR3 is TGCAATGCTAGAGGTGGGGGGGAGGGCCAGGATACGCAGTATTTT. The J gene is TRBJ2-3, the V gene TRBV20-1; 7 bases are shared with TRBD2. CDR3 size: 15 residues. The V gene's germline CDR1 is DFQATT and CDR2 SNEGSKA (reference sequence).

With regard to this clonotype: A single base separates this from a much larger clone, so it may be a read error. The chain is built from TRBV20-1 and TRBJ1-2; D is unresolved. The CDR3 spans 13 residues. Per the germline V gene, CDR1 is DFQATT and CDR2 is SNEGSKA (reference sequence). The CDR3: CSARDLANYGHTF. CDR3 nucleotides: TGCAGTGCTAGAGATTTAGCCAACTATGGCCACACCTTC.

The chain combines TRBV29-1 with TRBJ2-7; 13 nucleotides agree with TRBD2. The CDR3 spans 15 residues. In germline, CDR1 is SQVTM, CDR2 ANQGSEA. The junction had 9 bases not matched to a gene; V was cut back by 4 bases and J by 6 bases. The CDR3 bases are TGCAGCGTTGGTTCACTAGCGGGAGGGCCGGGCGAGCAGTACTTC. It translates to CSVGSLAGGPGEQYF.

The chain is built from TRBV24-1 and TRBJ2-3, with D tentatively TRBD1 (5 bases). There are 13 residues in the CDR3. Per germline, CDR1 KGHDR and CDR2 SFDVKD. V was trimmed by 9 bases and J by 2 bases, leaving 11 bases between them. The CDR3 sequence is CATSTEVTDTQYF. Written as DNA, the CDR3 is TGTGCCACCTCGACAGAAGTCACAGATACGCAGTATTTT.

This clonotype has ten or more counts. This rearrangement joins TRBV20-1 to TRBJ2-7; TRBD1 aligns across 9 bases. Unmatched junction bases numbered 12, after V lost 5 bases and J lost 1 base. The CDR3 extends over 16 amino acids. Germline V gene lookup returns CDR1 DFQATT and CDR2 SNEGSKA (reference sequence). The CDR3 here is CSASTPRGQGSYEQYF. Written as DNA, the CDR3 is TGCAGTGCTTCCACGCCACGGGGACAGGGTTCCTACGAGCAGTACTTC.

J is TRBJ1-1 and V is TRBV29-1; the D gene is possibly TRBD1 (5 bases). This CDR3 has 16 residues. V was cut by 5 bases and J by 4 bases, with 23 bases left in between. Germline CDR1 and CDR2: SQVTM and ANQGSEA. The CDR3: CSVTRTSGGGGTEAFF. The DNA for the CDR3 is TGCAGCGTTACAAGGACTAGCGGTGGGGGAGGCACTGAAGCTTTCTTT.

There are a few counts of this clonotype. The chain links TRBV9 to TRBJ1-4, with TRBD1 matching 8 bases. Germline lookup yields CDR1 SGDLS and CDR2 YYNGEE. This CDR3 comprises 16 residues. Trimming took 0 bases from V and 7 from J; bases not matched to a gene: 8. The CDR3 loop is CASSVEASGGSEKLFF. The CDR3 DNA is TGTGCCAGCAGCGTAGAGGCGTCAGGGGGCTCTGAAAAACTGTTTTTT. Full variable domain (remainder filled in from reference TRBV9 and TRBJ1-4): DSGVTQTPKHLITATGQRVTLRCSPRSGDLSVYWYQQSLDQGLQFLIQYYNGEERAKGNILERFSAQQFPDLHSELNLSSLELGDSALYFCASSVEASGGSEKLFFGSGTQLSVL.